The rows below give T cell receptor beta chains drawn from one sample of a study of shared clonotypes between healthy human individuals. Some clones are missing from TCRdb's copy, which holds only in-frame ones; the method was immunoSEQ multiplex PCR. The sample yields approximately 1,000,000 clones, roughly 80% seen once. The material sequenced was memory CD4+ T cells from PBMCs. These receptors originate from a man aged 18 to 29 in good health. Some clones in this sample may be carry-over from other donors' samples. CDR3s include the opening cysteine and the closing phenylalanine or tryptophan. Each record gives: V gene, J gene, D gene, CDR3 length, clone size, CDR3 protein, CDR3 DNA. A D gene is named only where the DNA matches it firmly. Size is omitted from some rows. Given values are once, few, many or a class for expanded clones.

V gene: TRBV4-3
J gene: TRBJ2-7
D gene: TRBD2
CDR3 length: 16
clone size: NA
CDR3 protein: CASSQDRNSGGHEQYF
CDR3 DNA: TGCGCCAGCAGCCAAGATCGGAATAGCGGGGGCCACGAGCAGTACTTC

V gene: TRBV5-1
J gene: TRBJ2-7
D gene: NA
CDR3 length: 12
clone size: NA
CDR3 protein: CASSSDYSEQYF
CDR3 DNA: TGCGCCAGCAGCTCGGACTATTCCGAGCAGTACTTC

V gene: TRBV6-1
J gene: TRBJ2-2
D gene: TRBD2
CDR3 length: 16
clone size: NA
CDR3 protein: CASSEDAQRGTGELFF
CDR3 DNA: TGTGCCAGCAGTGAAGATGCCCAGCGGGGCACCGGGGAGCTGTTTTTT

V gene: TRBV4-1
J gene: TRBJ2-7
D gene: NA
CDR3 length: 19
clone size: NA
CDR3 protein: CASSLPGAGSSLVSYEQYF
CDR3 DNA: TGCGCCAGCAGCCTCCCCGGGGCAGGGTCCTCCTTAGTATCCTACGAGCAGTACTTC

V gene: TRBV19
J gene: TRBJ2-7
D gene: NA
CDR3 length: 15
clone size: NA
CDR3 protein: CASNTLRTGDYEQYF
CDR3 DNA: TGTGCCAGTAATACGTTACGGACGGGGGACTACGAGCAGTACTTC

V gene: TRBV7-9
J gene: TRBJ2-2
D gene: NA
CDR3 length: 13
clone size: NA
CDR3 protein: CASSSRDPGELFF
CDR3 DNA: TGTGCCAGCAGCTCCCGTGACCCCGGGGAGCTGTTTTTT

V gene: TRBV30
J gene: TRBJ2-1
D gene: NA
CDR3 length: 11
clone size: few
CDR3 protein: CPRRARNEQFF
CDR3 DNA: TGTCCTCGTCGAGCGAGGAATGAGCAGTTCTTC

V gene: TRBV11-1
J gene: TRBJ2-2
D gene: TRBD2
CDR3 length: 16
clone size: NA
CDR3 protein: CASSPPLAANTGELFF
CDR3 DNA: TGTGCCAGCAGCCCCCCCCTAGCGGCCAACACCGGGGAGCTGTTTTTT

V gene: TRBV27
J gene: TRBJ2-1
D gene: NA
CDR3 length: 15
clone size: NA
CDR3 protein: CASSLSGTDYNEQFF
CDR3 DNA: TGTGCCAGCAGTTTGTCGGGGACTGACTACAATGAGCAGTTCTTC

V gene: TRBV10-3
J gene: TRBJ2-7
D gene: TRBD1
CDR3 length: 14
clone size: NA
CDR3 protein: CAITDDRDLYEQYF
CDR3 DNA: TGTGCCATCACTGACGACAGGGACCTCTACGAGCAGTACTTC

V gene: TRBV10-2
J gene: TRBJ2-1
D gene: NA
CDR3 length: 13
clone size: NA
CDR3 protein: CASRGSSYNEQFF
CDR3 DNA: TGCGCCAGCAGGGGTAGCTCCTACAATGAGCAGTTCTTC

V gene: TRBV4-1
J gene: TRBJ2-7
D gene: TRBD1
CDR3 length: 14
clone size: NA
CDR3 protein: CASSAPGQGYEQYF
CDR3 DNA: TGCGCCAGCAGCGCTCCGGGACAGGGCTACGAGCAGTACTTC

V gene: TRBV14
J gene: TRBJ1-2
D gene: NA
CDR3 length: 12
clone size: NA
CDR3 protein: CASSQGVYGYTF
CDR3 DNA: TGTGCCAGCAGCCAGGGGGTCTATGGCTACACCTTC